This TCR beta chain was captured by sequencing in a study of shared clonotypes between healthy human individuals. The table came from immunoSEQ multiplex PCR; TCRdb's copy has only in-frame clones and leaves some out. The sample has 2 million to 2.5 million clones, roughly 95% seen once. Germline CDR1 reads SEHNR; CDR2 reads FQNEAQ (reference sequence). V lost 5 bases to trimming and J lost 3 bases; unmatched junction nucleotides: 7. The CDR3 runs 14 residues. J is TRBJ2-7 and V is TRBV7-9, with 7 bases matching TRBD1. This clonotype was obtained from a man between 18 and 35 years old in good health. Sequenced input: naive CD4+ T cells sorted from blood. Documented subset: CD45RA+ positively selected. The CDR3 DNA follows: TGTGCCAGCAGCCGTGGACAGGTCCTCTACGAGCAGTACTTC. The encoded protein is CASSRGQVLYEQYF.